This T cell receptor (beta chain) was retrieved from a study of cytotoxic CD8 clonotypes in ibrutinib-treated CLL (dated by TCRdb to the early 2020s). The study in broad terms: The cohort was composed of more than ten relapsed/refractory and fewer than 16 treatment-naive patients; IGHV unmutated status was identified in roughly 18 patients. Of the 85 to 90 participants in the trial, about two dozen had longitudinal samples available. Samples at response were collected after a median of about 12 months of treatment, with a range of about 6 to 40 months. All remission and progressive disease samples were collected while patients were still receiving ibrutinib. On average, each sample yielded about 250,000 productive templates and tens of thousands of productive rearrangements. Partial responses were observed in about 24 patients and complete responses in 2; after a median follow-up of 68 months, remission was maintained in 14 patients and progression was observed in 12. Cryopreserved peripheral blood mononuclear cells were obtained prior to treatment, at the time of response, and at either disease progression or sustained remission.

The time point tag for this specimen amounts to: approximately 11 months on ibrutinib. For TCR beta library preparation, about 2.2 micrograms of genomic DNA were extracted from the cryopreserved PBMCs. High-throughput TCR beta sequencing was performed on longitudinal blood samples from CLL patients receiving ibrutinib monotherapy. The patients were enrolled in a single-center, open-label phase 2 trial of ibrutinib monotherapy. What the study reported, not specific to this receptor: Clonality increased at ibrutinib response, stayed stable in sustained remission, and fell back toward baseline at progression. Sampling times were not matched between patients in sustained remission and patients whose disease was progressing, and lymph node repertoires were not examined. Public clonotypes were found to be uncommon and were observed to contract or remain stable during treatment; the increase in clonality was shown to reflect expansion of private clonotypes at ibrutinib response. Baseline clonality was found to be higher than that of age-matched healthy donors and was strongly correlated with circulating CD8+ T-cell counts.

V is clipped by 4 bases and J by 2 bases, and the sequence between their germline boundaries is 12 bases long. The CDR3 runs 15 amino acids, cysteine and phenylalanine included. Just CDR3 DNA is preserved here, 45 bases in frame from base 1. The germline V gene specifies SGHRS as CDR1 and YFSETQ as CDR2. Points on this clone: The clone's antigen remains unknown. Within one base of it there is no much larger clone, and no base qualities were kept.

On a MiSeq, deep resolution sequencing aimed for a depth between 1 in 1 million and 1 in 200,000 T cells, with each clonotype covered 10x on average. The immunoSEQ hsTCRB Kit was used to generate TCR beta libraries. Turning to the authors' computational methods: Data were analyzed with ImmunoSEQ Data Assistant and ImmunoSEQ Analyzer, with V, D and J genes assigned per IMGT definitions. Clonality, with values ranging from 0 to 1, was calculated as one minus the normalized Shannon entropy of productive rearrangement frequencies. Public clonotype analysis was restricted to overrepresented clonotypes comprising at least 0.05% of each patient's repertoire. Some 14 age-matched healthy donor repertoires from immuneACCESS served as clonality controls. TCRdb mirrors the immuneACCESS table, restricted to in-frame sequences. Some clones are absent from its copies; in checked studies, under half trace to an unresolved V gene, and the reason for the others is unknown. V, J and clone size are taken as reported in that table, and D and trimming were inferred from the DNA itself. The sample profile shows tens of thousands of clones; roughly 77% of them were found once. The ten biggest clones cover more than 4.5% of the sample.

The chain is made from TRBV5-1 and TRBJ2-2; TRBD2 is possibly the D segment (6 matching bases). Specimen: PBMCs, collected after 12 months of ibrutinib treatment. This TCR was recovered from a human donor with chronic lymphocytic leukemia. This receptor has the CDR3 CASSDGTPNTGELFF. The DNA sequence is given as TGCGCCAGCAGCGACGGGACTCCTAACACCGGGGAGCTGTTTTTT.